The clone carrying this T cell receptor beta chain has ten or more counts. Its antigen is not known. Libraries of TCR beta came from quantitative 5'-RACE with molecular barcodes. TCRdb used MiXCR to reprocess the 5' RACE reads, holding one entry per CDR3 protein. The data hold about 500,000 distinct CDR3 sequences, with about 5% observed a single time. This entry comes from a study of CD8 T cells in ankylosing spondylitis. Findings and limits, study-wide: Disease-linked clones were reportedly significantly enriched in matched ankylosing spondylitis synovial fluid. Peripheral blood held disease-linked clones only at relatively low frequency, and these were CD8+. In ankylosing spondylitis blood, a motif of seven to nine highly homologous TCR beta variants appeared characteristic.

This CDR3 is 14 amino acids long. Germline CDR1 reads SGHTA; CDR2 reads FQGNSA. V was pared by 4 bases and J by 7 bases, with 17 bases between. The sequencing input was blood, either unsorted or a sorted T cell fraction (not recorded which). The receptor was isolated from a male donor with ankylosing spondylitis. The V call is TRBV7-2, the J call TRBJ2-7; the D gene is possibly TRBD2 (6 bases). The CDR3 DNA is TGTGCCAGCAGCTCCCCCCGGCCCGGGAGTGAGCAGTACTTC. It specifies CASSSPRPGSEQYF.